The present T cell receptor beta chain was sequenced within a study of spatial heterogeneity in lung cancer. Turning to the study itself: Consistent detection of more beta-chain than alpha-chain sequences was observed. Study-level results: Tumor TCRs that were ubiquitous and expanded showed up in blood more at resection than follow-up.

From the 5' RACE reads, TCRdb called clonotypes with MiXCR, one entry per CDR3 protein. The profile covers some 17,000 distinct CDR3 sequences, with about a fifth appearing a single time and under 20% taken by the ten largest. On this clonotype: Its antigen remains unknown.

Time point in this sample: sample taken at primary tumor resection. Frozen PBMC, nontumor lung or tumor provided whole RNA, which was sequenced unsorted. The donors, 70 to 80 patients with untreated early-stage non-small cell lung cancer, provided the samples. The trim removed 6 bases at V and 0 bases at J, leaving 5 bases unmatched. From germline, CDR1 is MDHEN and CDR2 SYDVKM. This CDR3 spans 14 amino acids. The chain has TRBV28 and TRBJ2-7; 7 bases agree with TRBD2. The sequencing used PBMCs, collected at surgery. This TCR was sampled from a female donor with early-stage non-small cell lung cancer. DNA for the CDR3: TGTGCCAGCAGACCAACTAGCGACTCCTACGAGCAGTACTTC. It encodes CASRPTSDSYEQYF.